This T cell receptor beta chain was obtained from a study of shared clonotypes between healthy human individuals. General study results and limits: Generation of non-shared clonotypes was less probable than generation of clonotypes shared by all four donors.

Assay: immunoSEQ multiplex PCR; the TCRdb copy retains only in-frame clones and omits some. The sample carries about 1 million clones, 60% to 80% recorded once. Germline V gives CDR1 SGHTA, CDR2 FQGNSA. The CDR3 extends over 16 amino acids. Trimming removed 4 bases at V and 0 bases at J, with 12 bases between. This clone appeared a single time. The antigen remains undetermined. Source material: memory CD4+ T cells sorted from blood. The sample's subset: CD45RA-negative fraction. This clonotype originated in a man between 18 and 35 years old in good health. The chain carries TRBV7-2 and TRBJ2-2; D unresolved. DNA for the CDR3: TGTGCCAGCAGCTCGGATGGACGGACGAACACCGGGGAGCTGTTTTTT. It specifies CASSSDGRTNTGELFF.